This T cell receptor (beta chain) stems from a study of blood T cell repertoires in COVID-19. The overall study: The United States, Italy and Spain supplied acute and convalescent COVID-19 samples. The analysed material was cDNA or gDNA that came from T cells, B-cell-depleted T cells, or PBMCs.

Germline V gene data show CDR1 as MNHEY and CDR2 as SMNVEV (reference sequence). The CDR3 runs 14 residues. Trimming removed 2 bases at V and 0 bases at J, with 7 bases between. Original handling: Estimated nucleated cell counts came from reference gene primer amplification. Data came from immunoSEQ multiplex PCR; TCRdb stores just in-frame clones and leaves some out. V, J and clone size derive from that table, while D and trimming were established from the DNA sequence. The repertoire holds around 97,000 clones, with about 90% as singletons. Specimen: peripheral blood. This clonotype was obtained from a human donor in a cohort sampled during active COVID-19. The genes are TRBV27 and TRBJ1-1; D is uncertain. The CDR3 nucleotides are TGTGCCAGCAGTTTAAGAGGGTTGAACACTGAAGCTTTCTTT. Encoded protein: CASSLRGLNTEAFF.